This T cell receptor (beta chain) emerged from a study of shared clonotypes between healthy human individuals. In the study overall: Every donor yielded three CD4 naive, three CD4 memory, two CD8 naive and one CD8 memory plate.

A CD45RA-negative memory subset and a CD45RA+ naive subset were separated from the CD4+ cells. Looked up from germline, CDR1 is MNHEY and CDR2 is SVGAGI. The CDR3 totals 13 residues. Trimming removed 2 bases from V and 2 bases from J, with 7 bases in between. Measured with immunoSEQ multiplex PCR; TCRdb has only the in-frame clones, and not every one. The sample consists of some 680,000 clones, about three quarters of them appearing once. As for this clone: Other DNA sequences in this specimen translate into the identical CDR3.

The chain joins TRBV6-5 to TRBJ2-7, with D perhaps matching TRBD2 (5 bases). The clonotype comes from a woman aged 30 to 39 in good health. Sequenced sample: memory CD4+ T cells sorted from blood. The subset here: CD45RA-negative fraction. CDR3 DNA: TGTGCCAGCAGTTACAGCGGTCCCTACGAGCAGTACTTC. It specifies CASSYSGPYEQYF.